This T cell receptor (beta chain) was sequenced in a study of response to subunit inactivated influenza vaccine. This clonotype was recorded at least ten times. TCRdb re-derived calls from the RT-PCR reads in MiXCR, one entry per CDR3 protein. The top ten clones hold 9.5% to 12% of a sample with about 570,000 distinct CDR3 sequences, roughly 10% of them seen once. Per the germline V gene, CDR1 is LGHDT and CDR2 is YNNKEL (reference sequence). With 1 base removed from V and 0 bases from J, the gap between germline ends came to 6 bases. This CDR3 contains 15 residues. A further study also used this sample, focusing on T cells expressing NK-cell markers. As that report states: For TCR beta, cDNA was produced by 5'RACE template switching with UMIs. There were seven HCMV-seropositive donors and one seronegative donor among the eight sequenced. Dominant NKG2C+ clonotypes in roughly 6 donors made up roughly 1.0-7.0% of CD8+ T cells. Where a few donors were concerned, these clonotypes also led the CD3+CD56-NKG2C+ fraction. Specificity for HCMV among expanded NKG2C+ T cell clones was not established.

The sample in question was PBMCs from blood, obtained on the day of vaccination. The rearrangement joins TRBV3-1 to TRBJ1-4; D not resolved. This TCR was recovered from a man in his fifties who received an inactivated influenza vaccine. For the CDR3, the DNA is TGTGCCAGCAGCCAAGGAGCGGCAACTAATGAAAAACTGTTTTTT. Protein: CASSQGAATNEKLFF.